A single sample gave rise to the 30 T cell receptor beta chains below, sequenced in a study of blood T cell repertoires in COVID-19. Data came from immunoSEQ multiplex PCR; TCRdb stores just in-frame clones and leaves some out. The sample lists 50,000 or so clones, 85% to 95% occurring once. The sequenced sample consisted of peripheral blood. The source of these receptors is a woman of 80 years or more with acute or convalescent COVID-19.

The rearrangement links TRBV5-1 to TRBJ1-2; no clear D gene. V was trimmed by 0 bases and J by 8 bases, leaving 14 bases between them. CDR3 size: 14 residues. CDR1 and CDR2 (germline): SGHRS, YFSETQ. As DNA, the CDR3 is TGCGCCAGCAGCTTGGGCACAGCTTCCCAAGGCTACACCTTC. This translates into CASSLGTASQGYTF.

As to this clone: One end of the junction does not line up with germline, which may come from a read error. The chain carries TRBV18 and TRBJ1-1; D might be TRBD1 (5 bases). This CDR3 comprises 15 residues. CDR1 and CDR2 from the germline V gene are KGHSH and LQKENI. The DNA for the CDR3 is TGTGCCAGCTCACCAAGGGGAATTGAGAACAGTGAAGCTTTCTTT. Its translation is CASSPRGIENSEAFF.

V is TRBV19 and J is TRBJ1-6, with 10 bases lining up with TRBD1. The CDR3 consists of 20 residues. Germline CDR1 LNHDA, CDR2 SQIVND (reference sequence). Unmatched junction bases numbered 13, after V lost 5 bases and J lost 0 bases. The CDR3 DNA follows: TGTGCCAGTAGTCCGGGTCCGGGACAGGGGCTAAGCTCCTATAATTCACCCCTCCACTTT. It codes for CASSPGPGQGLSSYNSPLHF.

The chain couples TRBV29-1 to TRBJ2-1, with 8 positions matching TRBD2. The CDR3 covers 14 residues. V lost 1 base and J lost 3; bases outside the gene matches: 2. From germline, CDR1 is SQVTM and CDR2 ANQGSEA. The DNA for the CDR3 is TGCAGCGTTGAAGGACTAGCGAGCTACAATGAGCAGTTCTTC. Translating it yields CSVEGLASYNEQFF.

This chain connects TRBV6-5 to TRBJ1-6; TRBD1 matches at 7 bases. V lost 2 bases to trimming and J lost 7 bases; unmatched junction nucleotides: 2. CDR3 length: 14 residues. Germline lookup yields CDR1 MNHEY and CDR2 SVGAGI. This chain's CDR3 is CASSYQTGNSPLHF. For the CDR3, the DNA is TGTGCCAGCAGTTACCAGACAGGGAATTCACCCCTCCACTTT.

In its sample, this clone was seen once. This chain links TRBV11-2 with TRBJ1-1, with 11 nucleotides matching TRBD1. The CDR3 length is 14 residues. Unmatched junction bases numbered 2, after V lost 4 bases and J lost 4 bases. CDR1 and CDR2 (germline): SGHAT, FQNNGV. As DNA, the CDR3 is TGTGCCAGCAGCTCAGGGACAGGGGGCACTGAAGCTTTCTTT. Its protein is CASSSGTGGTEAFF.

The chain joins TRBV10-3 to TRBJ2-7; D is uncertain. Germline CDR1 ENHRY, CDR2 SYGVKD. With 6 bases removed from V and 2 bases from J, the gap between germline ends came to 17 bases. This CDR3 is built from 15 residues. CDR3 loop: CAIRLGVGPPYEQYF. Written as DNA, the CDR3 is TGTGCCATCAGGTTAGGAGTAGGTCCCCCCTACGAGCAGTACTTC.

V usage is TRBV3-1 (or the pseudogene TRBV3-2) and J usage is TRBJ1-2; 8 nucleotides match TRBD1. Trimming removed 3 bases from V and 4 bases from J; junction bases left unmatched: 7. Germline CDR1 LGHDT, CDR2 YNNKEL (reference sequence). This CDR3 contains 15 residues. CDR3 DNA: TGTGCCAGCAGCCACGGACAGGGTGCTGCCTATGGCTACACCTTC. Protein: CASSHGQGAAYGYTF.

The chain couples TRBV9 to TRBJ2-2; 8 nucleotides align to TRBD2. This CDR3 contains 15 residues. After removal of 0 bases from V and 9 bases from J, the junction contained 7 bases not matched to a gene. Germline CDR1 is SGDLS and CDR2 is YYNGEE. This CDR3 reads CASSVGGTSTRELFF. The CDR3 coding sequence is TGTGCCAGCAGCGTAGGGGGGACTAGTACCCGGGAGCTGTTTTTT.

This clone was recorded only once. The gene calls are TRBV19 and TRBJ2-1; tentative D call: TRBD2 (6 bases). The CDR3 runs to 13 residues. From germline, CDR1 is LNHDA and CDR2 SQIVND (reference sequence). Trimming removed 5 bases from V and 12 bases from J, with 17 bases in between. The CDR3 sequence is CASSSGLGRVQFF. In nucleotides, the CDR3 is TGTGCCAGTAGTTCGGGACTCGGAAGGGTGCAGTTCTTC.

The chain couples TRBV28 to TRBJ2-7; unclear D gene. Germline loops: CDR1 MDHEN, CDR2 SYDVKM. This CDR3 is 13 amino acids long. V lost 1 base, J lost 0 bases, and 4 bases lay in between. As DNA, the CDR3 is TGTGCCAGCAGTTTATCCAGCTCCTACGAGCAGTACTTC. Amino acids: CASSLSSSYEQYF.

J is TRBJ2-3 and V is TRBV9; TRBD2 matches 9 bases. Germline CDR1 and CDR2: SGDLS and YYNGEE. CDR3 length equals 17 residues. The ends lost 0 bases at V and 4 bases at J; junction bases unmatched: 9. The CDR3 DNA follows: TGTGCCAGCAGCGTAGGACAAAGCGGGAGGTTGGCAGATACGCAGTATTTT. This codes for CASSVGQSGRLADTQYF.

The gene calls are TRBV27 and TRBJ1-4; 7 nucleotides line up with TRBD1. Germline values: CDR1 MNHEY, CDR2 SMNVEV (reference sequence). J was trimmed by 2 bases and V by 6 bases; bases with no gene match: 15. This CDR3 is built from 18 residues. CDR3 in DNA: TGTGCCAGCAGCCGAGGCAGGGGGAACCAACCCACTAATGAAAAACTGTTTTTT. It is translated as CASSRGRGNQPTNEKLFF.

This clone was seen once. The chain has TRBV5-8 and TRBJ1-2; 8 bases agree with TRBD1. The germline gives CDR1 SGHTS, CDR2 YDEGEE. V lost 5 bases, J lost 4 bases, and 7 bases stayed unmatched. The CDR3 consists of 14 residues. This chain's CDR3 is CASRQRGTGYGYTF. The CDR3 DNA reads as TGTGCCAGCAGACAGAGAGGGACAGGCTATGGCTACACCTTC.

For the CDR3, the DNA is TGTGCCACCCTACCGGGACATGGGAGCAATCAGCCCCAGCATTTT. Residues: CATLPGHGSNQPQHF. This chain connects TRBV28 to TRBJ1-5, with TRBD1 as a possible D gene (6 bases). CDR1 is MDHEN and CDR2 is SYDVKM in the germline V gene. V dropped 10 bases and J dropped 1 base, with 17 bases sitting between them. The CDR3 sequence is 15 residues long.

The DNA of the CDR3 is TGTGCCAGCAGCTTAAGTACCACTTACACAGATACGCAGTATTTT. As protein: CASSLSTTYTDTQYF. V usage is TRBV7-2 and J usage is TRBJ2-3; D unresolved. Germline V gene lookup returns CDR1 SGHTA and CDR2 FQGNSA. Trimming stripped 2 bases from V and 2 bases from J, with 11 bases between. This CDR3 has 15 residues. The variable domain in full, completed from reference TRBV7-2 and TRBJ2-3, reads GAGVSQSPSNKVTEKGKDVELRCDPISGHTALYWYRQSLGQGLEFLIYFQGNSAPDKSGLPSDRFSAERTGGSVSTLTIQRTQQEDSAVYLCASSLSTTYTDTQYFGPGTRLTVL.

This clone was recorded once. The chain uses TRBV7-2 and TRBJ1-5; D is possibly TRBD1 (5 bases). The CDR3 is 16 residues long. Germline V CDR1 and CDR2: SGHTA, FQGNSA. V was cut by 6 bases and J by 6 bases, with 21 bases left in between. CDR3 amino acids: CASSFSTLGLGQPQHF. CDR3 nucleotides: TGTGCCAGCAGTTTTAGTACGCTGGGACTCGGTCAGCCCCAGCATTTT.

The V and J genes are TRBV7-8 and TRBJ1-5, with D possibly being TRBD1 (6 bases). Germline V lookup: CDR1 SGHVS, CDR2 FQNEAQ. Deletions cut 5 bases from V and 2 bases from J, with 13 bases between. The CDR3 contains 15 residues. CDR3 in amino acids: CASSATRGRNQPQHF. Written as DNA, the CDR3 is TGTGCCAGCAGCGCCACCAGGGGACGCAATCAGCCCCAGCATTTT.

This chain uses TRBV6-5 with TRBJ2-5; TRBD1 is a possible D gene (6 bases). Germline V gives CDR1 MNHEY, CDR2 SVGAGI. The CDR3 is made up of 12 amino acids. Trimming took off 2 bases at V and 9 bases at J, with 10 bases between the two ends. The CDR3 sequence: CASSYLKGAQYF. DNA for the CDR3: TGTGCCAGCAGTTACCTTAAGGGGGCCCAGTACTTC.

The chain recombines TRBV19 with TRBJ1-2, with D perhaps matching TRBD1 (5 bases). Germline V gene data show CDR1 as LNHDA and CDR2 as SQIVND (reference sequence). Trimming removed 6 bases at V and 2 bases at J, with 10 bases between. The length of the CDR3 is 13 residues. CDR3 region: CASSQDRNYGYTF. The CDR3 DNA is TGTGCCAGTAGCCAAGACAGAAACTATGGCTACACCTTC. Based on the CDR3 plus reference TRBV19 and TRBJ1-2, the full variable domain is DGGITQSPKYLFRKEGQNVTLSCEQNLNHDAMYWYRQDPGQGLRLIYYSQIVNDFQKGDIAEGYSVSREKKESFPLTVTSAQKNPTAFYLCASSQDRNYGYTFGSGTRLTVV.

The V and J genes are TRBV19 and TRBJ2-1, with TRBD2 matching 11 bases. V lost 0 bases and J lost 9; bases outside the gene matches: 7. Germline V gene sequence: CDR1 LNHDA, CDR2 SQIVND (reference sequence). The CDR3 has 16 residues. The CDR3 DNA follows: TGTGCCAGTAGTATAGACATTACCGGGACTAGCGGTGAGCAGTTCTTC. It yields the protein CASSIDITGTSGEQFF.

The chain joins TRBV6-5 to TRBJ2-5; TRBD2 is a possible D gene (6 bases). The V end lost 6 bases, the J end lost 0 bases, and 8 bases lay between the germline ends. CDR3 size: 13 residues. Germline CDR1 reads MNHEY; CDR2 reads SVGAGI. The CDR3 DNA follows: TGTGCCAGCAGGAGGGACTACCAAGAGACCCAGTACTTC. Protein product: CASRRDYQETQYF.

CDR3 bases: TGCAGCGTCCTTCGGGGCTCCTACAATGAGCAGTTCTTC. This sequence encodes CSVLRGSYNEQFF. This rearrangement joins TRBV29-1 to TRBJ2-1; possible D gene TRBD2, 5 bases. The germline V gene has CDR1 SQVTM and CDR2 ANQGSEA. Trimming took 6 bases from V and 0 from J, leaving 9 bases between them. The CDR3 is 13 residues long.

The genes are TRBV18 and TRBJ1-4; D is perhaps TRBD1 (5 bases). CDR1 is KGHSH and CDR2 is LQKENI in the germline V gene. Trimming pared 0 bases from V and 8 bases from J, leaving 16 bases between. The CDR3 extends over 16 amino acids. Here the CDR3 reads CASSPPSTGVGEKLFF. Here the CDR3 DNA reads TGTGCCAGCTCACCACCATCGACGGGGGTGGGGGAAAAACTGTTTTTT.

A word on this clone: The junction shows a germline mismatch at one end, possibly a read error. The chain carries TRBV7-7 and TRBJ1-5; the D is unclear. The germline gives CDR1 SSHAT, CDR2 FNYEAQ (reference sequence). This CDR3 contains 13 residues. As DNA, the CDR3 is TGTGCTAGCAGCCCAGGCCAAAATCAGCCCCAGCATTTT. Translating gives CASSPGQNQPQHF. Looking up the rest from reference TRBV7-7 and TRBJ1-5 gives the full variable domain: GAGVSQSPRYKVTKRGQDVTLRCDPISSHATLYWYQQALGQGPEFLTYFNYEAQPDKSGLPSDRFSAERPEGSISTLTIQRTEQRDSAMYRCASSPGQNQPQHFGDGTRLSIL.

The chain is built from TRBV11-3 and TRBJ2-1, with TRBD2 matching 8 bases. J gave up 1 base and V 0 bases, and 2 bases lay outside the gene matches. The CDR3 is 16 residues long. Germline loops: CDR1 SGHNT, CDR2 YENEEA. CDR3 nucleotides: TGTGCCAGCAGCTTAGAGAGCGGGAGTTCCTACAATGAGCAGTTCTTC. It specifies CASSLESGSSYNEQFF.

The chain joins TRBV5-1 to TRBJ1-2, with unresolved D. CDR1 SGHRS and CDR2 YFSETQ come from the germline V gene. The CDR3 totals 16 residues. V was clipped by 4 bases and J by 1 base, with 17 bases between them. The CDR3 region is CASSPGVGLLNYGYTF. The CDR3 region has the DNA TGCGCCAGCAGCCCGGGAGTGGGCCTGCTTAACTATGGCTACACCTTC.

The chain employs TRBV28 and TRBJ1-2, with unresolved D. CDR3 length: 12 residues. Germline-derived CDR1 and CDR2 are MDHEN and SYDVKM. Trimming took 6 bases from V and 8 from J, leaving 13 bases between them. The CDR3 protein is CASSEWELGYTF. CDR3 nucleotides: TGTGCCAGCAGCGAGTGGGAGTTGGGCTACACCTTC.

The J gene is TRBJ2-7, the V gene TRBV5-6, with D possibly being TRBD1 (6 bases). This CDR3 comprises 15 residues. Trimming removed 2 bases at V and 3 bases at J, with 15 bases between. The germline V gene encodes CDR1 SGHDT and CDR2 YYEEEE. The CDR3 DNA reads as TGTGCCAGCAGCTTTCATTCAGACAGGAACTACGAGCAGTACTTC. Its protein is CASSFHSDRNYEQYF.

This chain connects TRBV6-5 to TRBJ2-3; 9 nucleotides line up with TRBD2. Trimming at V came to 6 bases and at J to 0 bases, leaving 4 bases not matched to a gene. The germline V gene encodes CDR1 MNHEY and CDR2 SVGAGI. There are 15 residues in the CDR3. The CDR3 loop is CASSRSGRSTDTQYF. In nucleotides, the CDR3 is TGTGCCAGCAGCAGAAGCGGGAGGAGCACAGATACGCAGTATTTT.